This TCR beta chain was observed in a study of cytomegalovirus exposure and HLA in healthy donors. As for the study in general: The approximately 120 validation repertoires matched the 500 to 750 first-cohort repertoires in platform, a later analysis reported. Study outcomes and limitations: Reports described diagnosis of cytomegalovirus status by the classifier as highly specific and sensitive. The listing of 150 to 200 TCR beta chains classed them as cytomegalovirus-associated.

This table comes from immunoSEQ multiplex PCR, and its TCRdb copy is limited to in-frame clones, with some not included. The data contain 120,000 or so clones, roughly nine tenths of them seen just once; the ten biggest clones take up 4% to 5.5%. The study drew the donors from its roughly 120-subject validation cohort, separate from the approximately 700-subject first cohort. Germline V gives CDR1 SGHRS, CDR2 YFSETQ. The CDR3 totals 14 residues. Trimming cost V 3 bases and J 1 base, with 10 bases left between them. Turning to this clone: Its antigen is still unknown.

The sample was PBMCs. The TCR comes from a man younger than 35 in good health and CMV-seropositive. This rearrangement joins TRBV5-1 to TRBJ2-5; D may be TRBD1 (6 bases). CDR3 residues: CASSWWTAQETQYF. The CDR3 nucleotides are TGCGCCAGCAGCTGGTGGACAGCCCAAGAGACCCAGTACTTC. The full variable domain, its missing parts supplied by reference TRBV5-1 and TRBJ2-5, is KAGVTQTPRYLIKTRGQQVTLSCSPISGHRSVSWYQQTPGQGLQFLFEYFSETQRNKGNFPGRFSGRQFSNSRSEMNVSTLELGDSALYLCASSWWTAQETQYFGPGTRLLVL.